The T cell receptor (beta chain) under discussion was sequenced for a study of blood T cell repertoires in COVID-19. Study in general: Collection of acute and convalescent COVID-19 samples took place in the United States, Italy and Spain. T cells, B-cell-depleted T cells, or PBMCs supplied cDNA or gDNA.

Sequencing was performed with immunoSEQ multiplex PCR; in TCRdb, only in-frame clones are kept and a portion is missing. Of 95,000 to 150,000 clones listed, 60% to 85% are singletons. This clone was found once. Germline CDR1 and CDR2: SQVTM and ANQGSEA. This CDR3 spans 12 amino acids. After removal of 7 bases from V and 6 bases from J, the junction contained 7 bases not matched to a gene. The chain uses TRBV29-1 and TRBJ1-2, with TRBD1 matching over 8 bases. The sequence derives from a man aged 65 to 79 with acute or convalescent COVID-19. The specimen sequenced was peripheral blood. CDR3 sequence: CSDRGQAHGYTF. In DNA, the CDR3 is TGCAGCGACCGGGGACAGGCCCATGGCTACACCTTC.